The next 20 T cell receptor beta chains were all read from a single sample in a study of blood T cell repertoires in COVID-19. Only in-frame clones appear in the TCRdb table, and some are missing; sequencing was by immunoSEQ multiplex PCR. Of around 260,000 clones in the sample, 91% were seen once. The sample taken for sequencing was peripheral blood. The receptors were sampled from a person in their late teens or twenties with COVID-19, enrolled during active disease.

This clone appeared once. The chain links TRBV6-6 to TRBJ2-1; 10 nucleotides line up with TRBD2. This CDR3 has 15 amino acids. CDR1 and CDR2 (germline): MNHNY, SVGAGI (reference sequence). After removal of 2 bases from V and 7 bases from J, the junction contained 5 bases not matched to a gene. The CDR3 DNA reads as TGTGCCAGCAGTTACGAACCTAGCGGGAGAAATGAGCAGTTCTTC. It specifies CASSYEPSGRNEQFF.

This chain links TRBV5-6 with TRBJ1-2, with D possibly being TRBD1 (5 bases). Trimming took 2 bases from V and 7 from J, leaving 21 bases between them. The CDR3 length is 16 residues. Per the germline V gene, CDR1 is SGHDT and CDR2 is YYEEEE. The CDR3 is CASSFTSGNKYSGYTF. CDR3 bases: TGTGCCAGCAGCTTCACCTCAGGGAATAAGTACTCTGGCTACACCTTC.

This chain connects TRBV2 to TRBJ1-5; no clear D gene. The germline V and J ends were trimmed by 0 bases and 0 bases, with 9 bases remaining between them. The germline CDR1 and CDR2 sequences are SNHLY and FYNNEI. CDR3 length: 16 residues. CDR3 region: CASSEAADYSNQPQHF. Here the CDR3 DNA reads TGTGCCAGCAGTGAAGCGGCAGATTATAGCAATCAGCCCCAGCATTTT.

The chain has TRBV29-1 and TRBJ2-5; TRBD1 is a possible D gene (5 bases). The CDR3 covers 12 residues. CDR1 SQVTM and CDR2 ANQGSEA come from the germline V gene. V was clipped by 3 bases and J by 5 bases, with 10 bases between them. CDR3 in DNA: TGCAGCGTTGATAAGGGGCATGAGACCCAGTACTTC. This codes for CSVDKGHETQYF. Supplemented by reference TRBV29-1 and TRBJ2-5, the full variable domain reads SAVISQKPSRDICQRGTSLTIQCQVDSQVTMMFWYRQQPGQSLTLIATANQGSEATYESGFVIDKFPISRPNLTFSTLTVSNMSPEDSSIYLCSVDKGHETQYFGPGTRLLVL.

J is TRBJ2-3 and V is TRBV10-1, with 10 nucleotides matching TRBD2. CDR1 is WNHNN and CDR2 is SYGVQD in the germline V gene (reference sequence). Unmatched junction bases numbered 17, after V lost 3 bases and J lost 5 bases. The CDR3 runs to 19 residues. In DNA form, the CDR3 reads TGCGCCAGCAGTGAAGAATGGCCAGCGGGAGGGCGGCCTGGAGATACGCAGTATTTT. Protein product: CASSEEWPAGGRPGDTQYF.

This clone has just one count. CDR3: CASSEGTGSSYEQYF. The CDR3 DNA reads TGTGCCAGCAGCGAAGGGACAGGGAGCTCCTACGAGCAGTACTTC. This sequence joins TRBV9 and TRBJ2-7, with 9 bases aligning to TRBD1. This CDR3 comprises 15 residues. V lost 3 bases and J lost 0; bases outside the gene matches: 4. Per the germline V gene, CDR1 is SGDLS and CDR2 is YYNGEE.

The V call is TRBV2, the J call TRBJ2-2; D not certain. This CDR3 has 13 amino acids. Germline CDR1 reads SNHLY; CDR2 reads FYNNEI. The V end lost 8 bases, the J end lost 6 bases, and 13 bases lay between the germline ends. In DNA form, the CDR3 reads TGTGCCAGCGGGCTTTCCTCTCCCGGGGAGCTGTTTTTT. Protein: CASGLSSPGELFF.

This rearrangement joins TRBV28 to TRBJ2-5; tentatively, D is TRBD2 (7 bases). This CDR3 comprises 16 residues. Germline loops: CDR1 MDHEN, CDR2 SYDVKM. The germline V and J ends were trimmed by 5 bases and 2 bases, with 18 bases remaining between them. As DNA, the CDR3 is TGTGCCAGCAGTAAGGAAGGGGGGGCAGGGCAAGAGACCCAGTACTTC. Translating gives CASSKEGGAGQETQYF.

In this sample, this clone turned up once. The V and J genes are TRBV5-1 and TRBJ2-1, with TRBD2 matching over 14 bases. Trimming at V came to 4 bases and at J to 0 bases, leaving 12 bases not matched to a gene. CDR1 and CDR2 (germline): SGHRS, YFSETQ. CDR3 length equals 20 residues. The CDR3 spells CASSRGPGLAGVNSYNEQFF. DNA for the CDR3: TGCGCCAGCAGCAGGGGGCCGGGACTAGCGGGAGTCAACTCCTACAATGAGCAGTTCTTC. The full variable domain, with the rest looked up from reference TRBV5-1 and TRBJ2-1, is KAGVTQTPRYLIKTRGQQVTLSCSPISGHRSVSWYQQTPGQGLQFLFEYFSETQRNKGNFPGRFSGRQFSNSRSEMNVSTLELGDSALYLCASSRGPGLAGVNSYNEQFFGPGTRLTVL.

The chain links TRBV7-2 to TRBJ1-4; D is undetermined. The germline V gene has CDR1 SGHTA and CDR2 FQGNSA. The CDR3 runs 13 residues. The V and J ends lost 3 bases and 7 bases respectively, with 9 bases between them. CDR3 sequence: CASSLYRLEKLFF. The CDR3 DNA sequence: TGTGCCAGCAGCTTGTATCGTCTTGAAAAACTGTTTTTT.

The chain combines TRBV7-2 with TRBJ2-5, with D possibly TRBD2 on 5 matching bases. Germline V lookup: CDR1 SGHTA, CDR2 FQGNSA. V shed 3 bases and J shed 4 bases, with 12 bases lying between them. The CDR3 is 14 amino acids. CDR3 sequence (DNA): TGTGCCAGCAGCTTCGGTCTCCGGGGAGAGACCCAGTACTTC. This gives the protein CASSFGLRGETQYF.

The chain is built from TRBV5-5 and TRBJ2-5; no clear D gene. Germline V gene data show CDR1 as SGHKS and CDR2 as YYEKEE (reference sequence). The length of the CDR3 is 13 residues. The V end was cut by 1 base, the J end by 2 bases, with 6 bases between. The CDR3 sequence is CASSLSQQETQYF. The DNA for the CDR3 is TGTGCCAGCAGCTTGAGTCAGCAAGAGACCCAGTACTTC.

The CDR3 DNA is TGTGCCAGCAGCTGGGAACTAGCGGGAGACCTAAACACCGGGGAGCTGTTTTTT. Amino acid sequence: CASSWELAGDLNTGELFF. V and J are TRBV5-6 and TRBJ2-2, with 11 bases identical to TRBD2. The V gene's germline CDR1 is SGHDT and CDR2 YYEEEE. This CDR3 contains 18 residues. The J segment lost 2 bases and the V segment lost 3 bases, leaving 9 bases of the junction unmatched.

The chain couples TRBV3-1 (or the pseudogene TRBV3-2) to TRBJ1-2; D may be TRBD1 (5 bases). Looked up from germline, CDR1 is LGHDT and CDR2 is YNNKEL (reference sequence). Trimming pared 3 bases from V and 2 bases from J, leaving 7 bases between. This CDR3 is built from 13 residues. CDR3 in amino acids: CASSQRGNYGYTF. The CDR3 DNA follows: TGTGCCAGCAGCCAGCGGGGCAACTATGGCTACACCTTC.

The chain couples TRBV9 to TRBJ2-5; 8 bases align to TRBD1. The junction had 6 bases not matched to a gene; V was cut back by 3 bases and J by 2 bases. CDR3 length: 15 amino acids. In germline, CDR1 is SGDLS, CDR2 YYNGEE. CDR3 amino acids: CASSGGTGQQETQYF. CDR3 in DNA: TGTGCCAGCAGCGGTGGGACAGGCCAACAAGAGACCCAGTACTTC. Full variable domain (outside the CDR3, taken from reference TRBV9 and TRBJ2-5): DSGVTQTPKHLITATGQRVTLRCSPRSGDLSVYWYQQSLDQGLQFLIQYYNGEERAKGNILERFSAQQFPDLHSELNLSSLELGDSALYFCASSGGTGQQETQYFGPGTRLLVL.

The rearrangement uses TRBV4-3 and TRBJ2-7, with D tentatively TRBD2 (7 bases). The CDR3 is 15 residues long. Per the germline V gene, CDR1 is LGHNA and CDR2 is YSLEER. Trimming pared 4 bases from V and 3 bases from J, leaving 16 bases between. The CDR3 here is CASSPSRGGGYEQYF. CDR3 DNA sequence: TGCGCCAGCAGCCCCTCTAGGGGGGGCGGCTACGAGCAGTACTTC.

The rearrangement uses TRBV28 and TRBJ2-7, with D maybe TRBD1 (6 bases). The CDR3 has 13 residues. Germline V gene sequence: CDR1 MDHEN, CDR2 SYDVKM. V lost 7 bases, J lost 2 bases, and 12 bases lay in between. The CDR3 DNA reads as TGTGCCAGCAAGGGCAGGGGCGCCTACGAGCAGTACTTC. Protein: CASKGRGAYEQYF.

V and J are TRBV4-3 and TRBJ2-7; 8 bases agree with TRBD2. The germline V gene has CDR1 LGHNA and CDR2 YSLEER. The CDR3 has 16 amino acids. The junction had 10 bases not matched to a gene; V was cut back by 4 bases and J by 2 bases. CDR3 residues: CASSRKPSGHAYEQYF. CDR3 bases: TGCGCCAGCAGCCGGAAGCCTAGCGGGCACGCCTACGAGCAGTACTTC.

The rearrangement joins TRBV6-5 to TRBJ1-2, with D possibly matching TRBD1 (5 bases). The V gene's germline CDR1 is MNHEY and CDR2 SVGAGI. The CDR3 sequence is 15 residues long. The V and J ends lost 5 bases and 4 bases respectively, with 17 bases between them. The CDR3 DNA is TGTGCCAGCAGTACCCACGCGACAGACGCCTATGGCTACACCTTC. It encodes CASSTHATDAYGYTF.

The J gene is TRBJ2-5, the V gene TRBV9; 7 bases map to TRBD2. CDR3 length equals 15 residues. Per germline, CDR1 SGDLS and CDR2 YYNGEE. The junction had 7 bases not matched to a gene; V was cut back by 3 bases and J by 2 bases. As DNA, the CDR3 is TGTGCCAGCAGCGCCGGACTAGTCATTCAAGAGACCCAGTACTTC. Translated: CASSAGLVIQETQYF.